The clone carrying this T cell receptor beta chain turned up a few times. What it recognizes is unknown. The data stem from a study of CD8 T cells in ankylosing spondylitis. The study, taken as a whole, reports: Previous work reported some of these motif variants in the synovial fluid and blood of reactive arthritis. Disease-linked clones displayed a CD8+ phenotype and appeared relatively rarely in peripheral blood. From matched ankylosing spondylitis synovial fluid, disease-linked clones were reportedly recovered at significantly enriched levels. Seven to nine highly homologous variants formed a TCR beta motif that appeared characteristic of ankylosing spondylitis blood.

The germline gives CDR1 SGHRS, CDR2 YFSETQ. The CDR3 extends over 13 amino acids. With 2 bases removed from V and 12 bases from J, the gap between germline ends came to 15 bases. TCRdb ran MiXCR on the 5' RACE reads and lists one entry per CDR3 protein. The sample gives roughly 450,000 distinct CDR3 sequences, approximately 26% of which show up once; 0.85% to 1% is in the top ten. The TCR originated in a male donor with ankylosing spondylitis. V and J are TRBV5-1 and TRBJ2-4; D may be TRBD1 or TRBD2 (6 bases each). The sequenced material came from blood, either unsorted or a sorted T cell fraction (not recorded which). The CDR3 protein is CASSFGGQDSQYF. The CDR3 nucleotides are TGCGCCAGCAGCTTCGGGGGACAAGACAGTCAGTACTTC.